The rows below give T cell receptor beta chains drawn from one sample of a study of T-cell memory formation after mild COVID-19. TCRdb fed the 5' RACE reads into MiXCR, producing one record per CDR3 protein. The sample yields tens of thousands of distinct CDR3 sequences, 6% to 9.5% seen once. The material sequenced was PBMCs or a T cell subset sorted from them (not recorded which). The receptors come from an adult woman who had mild COVID-19 (a few samples of this study predate the infection). Cell type and time point are not known. The conserved cysteine and the conserved F or W are not part of the CDR3 here. The D gene is left open where the match is weak. Size values are once, few and many counts, or a class for expanded clones, and some rows have none.

D gene	V gene	clone size	CDR3 protein
NA	TRBV6-5	many	ASSYSGPGISPQH
TRBD2	TRBV20-1	NA	SAMVGGPTETQY
TRBD1	TRBV5-1	many	ASSVRPGQGNADTQY
TRBD2	TRBV7-2	many	ASSSSGRNVNEQY
TRBD1	TRBV5-1	many	ASSLGWDRVTDTQY
NA	TRBV4-1	many	ASSQVDIISYNEQF
TRBD2	TRBV4-1	many	ASSPGPRGGRGPDTQY
NA	TRBV24-1	NA	ATSDRGGHETGELF
NA	TRBV7-6	NA	ASSQPGPLMEQY
NA	TRBV11-3	many	ASSPPNTEAF
NA	TRBV12-3/TRBV12-4	many	ASSLAGGYYGYT
TRBD1	TRBV12-3/TRBV12-4	many	ASTTITGGLKIVNTEAF
NA	TRBV4-1	many	ASSPFLGRAQPQH
NA	TRBV7-9	many	ASSLTQNQGEAF
TRBD2	TRBV7-8	many	ASSLPLAGVYTDTQY
TRBD2	TRBV11-3	NA	ASRPTSGSGDTQY
NA	TRBV5-1	many	ASSLIGTQGGEQY
NA	TRBV6-6	many	ASSYEWMYEQY
NA	TRBV11-3	many	ASSYTWEVY
NA	TRBV18	many	ASSPWGYEQY
NA	TRBV5-5	many	ASSPILWASGYGYT
TRBD2	TRBV7-2	many	ASSLAPFMASGNTDTQY
NA	TRBV14	many	ASSHNEDYGDIQY
NA	TRBV10-3	many	AINEPGDEKLF
NA	TRBV10-3	many	ASSPSSGNTIY
NA	TRBV15	many	ATSSGVLGEQY
TRBD1	TRBV6-1	many	ASSPGQGGSPLH
NA	TRBV18	many	ASSTNGASTRASGNTIY
NA	TRBV7-8	many	ASSLGQGNQPQH
TRBD2	TRBV7-9	many	ASSLQRGDTDTQY
TRBD2	TRBV27	NA	ASSRSGTSNYEQY
TRBD2	TRBV27	many	ASSLSWGGSYNEQF
TRBD1	TRBV27	many	ASSPTGTETGELF
NA	TRBV4-2	many	ASSQDTEQY
TRBD1	TRBV7-8	many	ASSLDRGSYEQY
NA	TRBV2	many	ASSERGVYEQY
TRBD2	TRBV5-1	many	ASSLSGTSGVETQY
NA	TRBV7-7	many	ASSQSGNTGELF
NA	TRBV7-2	many	ASSYRGPTDTQY
TRBD1	TRBV2	few	ASGQGLNQPQH
TRBD2	TRBV12-3/TRBV12-4	many	ASSLGGGVSSYNEQF
NA	TRBV2	many	ASSARQSEGTDTQY
TRBD1	TRBV5-4	few	ASSPDRGPFEQY
TRBD1	TRBV15	many	ATSGAGTGESPLH
NA	TRBV7-9	NA	ASSRGLTDTQY
NA	TRBV5-1	many	ASSLDGNPYEQY
TRBD2	TRBV11-3	few	ASSLLAGLNRYNEQF
TRBD2	TRBV7-8	many	ASSSRDYPSTDTQY
NA	TRBV29-1	many	SASTGLRYNEQF
NA	TRBV18	many	ASSPYTGRSTDTQY
NA	TRBV5-1	many	ASSLDAGGYETQY
TRBD1	TRBV5-1	many	ASSHGQGMNTEAF
NA	TRBV9	many	ASERYNEQF
NA	TRBV18	many	ASSPIPLQGEQY
TRBD1	TRBV25-1	many	ASSVEQGAYEQY
NA	TRBV20-1	many	SYTTPGTGYGYT
NA	TRBV7-6	many	ASSLAKGDSSGTNYGYT
TRBD2	TRBV20-1	many	SARGGGGNPRVSEQY
TRBD2	TRBV6-4	many	ASSDLAGGFTDTQY
NA	TRBV5-1	many	ASSRMTALSTDTQY